This T cell receptor (beta chain) appears in the sequencing data of a study of T cells after yellow fever vaccination. One entry per CDR3 protein results from TCRdb running MiXCR on the 5' RACE reads. The sample holds around 300,000 distinct CDR3 sequences; over 3.5% are singletons and the top ten take approximately 23%. The CDR3 has 16 residues. V was clipped by 4 bases and J by 0 bases, with 13 bases between them. Germline V lookup: CDR1 MGHRA, CDR2 YSYEKL. The receptor comes from a young man who received the YFV17D yellow fever vaccine. The sample here was PBMCs, taken 5 days after the yellow fever booster vaccination. This sequence joins TRBV4-1 and TRBJ1-3; D is unresolved. The CDR3 is CASSRITPSSGNTIYF. The DNA for the CDR3 is TGCGCCAGCAGCCGCATCACACCTTCCTCTGGAAACACCATATATTTT.